Reported below is one T cell receptor (beta chain). What it binds is not known. Random hexamers were used to reverse transcribe roughly 0.45 to 1 ug of RNA. MiXCR was run by TCRdb on the immunoSEQ multiplex PCR reads, yielding one entry per CDR3 protein. The table lists about 130,000 distinct CDR3 sequences, approximately 90% of them singletons. CD8+ and CD4+ blood T cells underwent TCR beta sequencing. Trimming removed 6 bases at V and 3 bases at J, with 11 bases between. The CDR3 loop spans 12 amino acids. Germline V gene lookup returns CDR1 SQVTM and CDR2 ANQGSEA. This specimen belongs to a study of CD8 T cells in Susac syndrome. General study results and limits: The authors acknowledged that their TCR sequencing and HLA analysis involved a relatively small number of individuals.

The sequenced sample was CD8+ T cells from PBMCs. The TCR originated in a human donor with multiple sclerosis. The chain has TRBV29-1 and TRBJ2-5, with D tentatively TRBD2 (5 bases). The CDR3 spells CSVDYNEETQYF. The CDR3 DNA sequence: TGCAGCGTAGACTATAACGAAGAGACCCAGTACTTC.